This T cell receptor beta chain was recovered during a study of blood T cell repertoires in COVID-19. Study information: Nucleic acid was either cDNA or gDNA, and it came from T cells, B-cell-depleted T cells, or PBMCs.

This CDR3 has 14 residues. The V gene's germline CDR1 is SQVTM and CDR2 ANQGSEA. V shed 0 bases, J shed 7 bases, and the junction held 4 bases outside the gene matches. Assay: immunoSEQ multiplex PCR; the TCRdb copy retains only in-frame clones and omits some. The sample records roughly 200,000 clones, approximately 90% being singletons. The specimen sequenced was peripheral blood. This sequence joins TRBV29-1 and TRBJ2-4; 9 bases map to TRBD2. The clonotype was recovered from a woman between 25 and 40 years old with acute or convalescent COVID-19. The chain's CDR3 is CSVEEGTSTNIQYF. In DNA form, the CDR3 reads TGCAGCGTTGAAGAGGGGACTAGCACGAACATTCAGTACTTC.